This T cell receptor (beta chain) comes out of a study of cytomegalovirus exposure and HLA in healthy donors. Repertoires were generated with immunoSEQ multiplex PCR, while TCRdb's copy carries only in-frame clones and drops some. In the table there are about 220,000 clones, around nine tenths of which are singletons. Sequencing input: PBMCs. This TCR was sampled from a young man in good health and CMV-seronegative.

The CDR3 DNA reads TGTGCCAGCAGCGGACTACTAGGAAACACCATATATTTT. Translation gives CASSGLLGNTIYF. The chain joins TRBV9 to TRBJ1-3, with D hard to call. The germline V gene has CDR1 SGDLS and CDR2 YYNGEE. Trimming removed 3 bases at V and 4 bases at J, with 8 bases between. The CDR3 covers 13 residues.